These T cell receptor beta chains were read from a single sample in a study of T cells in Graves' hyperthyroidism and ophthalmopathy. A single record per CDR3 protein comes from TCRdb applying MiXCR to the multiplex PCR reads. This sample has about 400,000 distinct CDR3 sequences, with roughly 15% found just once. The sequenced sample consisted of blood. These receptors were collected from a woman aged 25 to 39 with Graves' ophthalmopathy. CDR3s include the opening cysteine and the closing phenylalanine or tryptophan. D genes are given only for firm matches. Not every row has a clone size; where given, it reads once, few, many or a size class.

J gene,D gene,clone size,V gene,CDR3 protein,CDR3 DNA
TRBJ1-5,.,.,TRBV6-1,CASSGGHNQPQHF,TGTGCCAGCAGTGGGGGACATAATCAGCCCCAGCATTTT
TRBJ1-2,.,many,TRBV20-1,CSASASPDRNYGYTF,TGCAGTGCTAGCGCCTCCCCGGACAGAAACTATGGCTACACCTTC
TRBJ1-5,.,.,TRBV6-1,CASRTLGGNQPQHF,TGTGCCAGCAGGACTTTGGGAGGCAATCAGCCCCAGCATTTT
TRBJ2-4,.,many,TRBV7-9,CASSWSPGLLAKNIQYF,TGTGCCAGCAGCTGGAGTCCAGGGCTTCTAGCCAAAAACATTCAGTACTTC
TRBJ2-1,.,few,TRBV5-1,CASSPGQRGEQFF,TGCGCCAGCAGCCCGGGACAGCGGGGTGAGCAGTTCTTC
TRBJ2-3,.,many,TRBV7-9,CASSSSGPQRDTQYF,TGTGCCAGCAGCTCCTCCGGGCCCCAGAGGGATACGCAGTATTTT
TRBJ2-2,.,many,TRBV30,CAWRPDNTGELFF,TGTGCCTGGAGGCCCGATAACACCGGGGAGCTGTTTTTT
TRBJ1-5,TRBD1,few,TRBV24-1,CATSDRANQPQHF,TGTGCCACCAGCGACAGGGCAAATCAGCCCCAGCATTTT
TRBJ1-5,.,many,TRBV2,CASRTDSNSNQPQHF,TGTGCCAGCAGAACAGACAGTAATAGCAATCAGCCCCAGCATTTT
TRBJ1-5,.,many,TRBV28,CASSSGLSQPQHF,TGTGCCAGCAGTTCGGGCCTTAGTCAGCCCCAGCATTTT
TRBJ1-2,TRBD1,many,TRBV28,CASSLSDRSYGYTF,TGTGCCAGCAGTTTATCGGACAGGAGCTATGGCTACACCTTC
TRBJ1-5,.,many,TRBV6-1,CASSSAGGARSNQPQHF,TGTGCCAGCAGCTCCGCGGGGGGCGCAAGGAGCAATCAGCCCCAGCATTTT
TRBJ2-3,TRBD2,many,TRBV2,CASRLAGGTDTQYF,TGTGCCAGCAGACTAGCGGGGGGCACAGATACGCAGTATTTT
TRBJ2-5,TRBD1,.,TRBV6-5,CASSYDRGRGETQYF,TGTGCCAGCAGTTACGACAGGGGGCGCGGGGAGACCCAGTACTTC
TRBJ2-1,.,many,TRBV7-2,CASSLDPASTYNEQFF,TGTGCCAGCAGCTTAGACCCGGCCTCGACCTACAATGAGCAGTTCTTC
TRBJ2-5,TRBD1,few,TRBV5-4,CASSLGGGSETQYF,TGTGCCAGCAGCTTGGGAGGGGGCAGTGAGACCCAGTACTTC
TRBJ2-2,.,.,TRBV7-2,CASSLLTENTGELFF,TGTGCCAGCAGCCTTCTCACAGAGAACACCGGGGAGCTGTTTTTT
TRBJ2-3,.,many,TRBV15,CATSRDIGHSISTDTQYF,TGTGCCACCAGCAGAGATATCGGCCACAGTATAAGCACAGATACGCAGTATTTT
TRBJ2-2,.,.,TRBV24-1,CATSDLLRGAWNTGELFF,TGTGCCACCAGTGATTTGCTGAGAGGGGCCTGGAACACCGGGGAGCTGTTTTTT
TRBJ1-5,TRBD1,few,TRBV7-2,CASSLGGQGGEPQHF,TGTGCCAGCAGCTTAGGGGGACAGGGAGGGGAGCCCCAGCATTTT
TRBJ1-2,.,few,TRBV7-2,CASSLTQKTGGYTF,TGTGCCAGCAGCTTAACTCAAAAGACGGGGGGCTACACCTTC
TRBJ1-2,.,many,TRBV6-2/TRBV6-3,CASSYVWEPSYGYTF,TGTGCCAGCAGTTACGTATGGGAACCTTCCTATGGCTACACCTTC
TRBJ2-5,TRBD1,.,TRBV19,CASSGQGVVTQYF,TGTGCCAGTAGCGGACAGGGAGTAGTGACCCAGTACTTC
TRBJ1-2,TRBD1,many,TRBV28,CASRPGQGPYYGYTF,TGTGCCAGCAGGCCGGGACAGGGTCCGTACTATGGCTACACCTTC
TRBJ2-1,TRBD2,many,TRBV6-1,CASFRATTSGYNEQFF,TGTGCCAGCTTCCGTGCTACGACTAGCGGCTACAATGAGCAGTTCTTC
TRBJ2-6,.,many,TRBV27,CASSLSWVNSGANVLTF,TGTGCCAGCAGTTTAAGCTGGGTTAACTCTGGGGCCAACGTCCTGACTTTC
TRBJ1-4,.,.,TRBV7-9,CASTPGPNEKLFF,TGTGCCTCCACCCCGGGACCTAATGAAAAACTGTTTTTT
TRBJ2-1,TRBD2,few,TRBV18,CASSAFSGLAGGSEQFF,TGTGCCAGCTCAGCATTTTCGGGACTAGCGGGGGGAAGTGAGCAGTTCTTC
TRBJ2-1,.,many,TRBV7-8,CASRSPGLLYNEQFF,TGTGCCAGCAGGTCACCGGGGCTATTATACAATGAGCAGTTCTTC